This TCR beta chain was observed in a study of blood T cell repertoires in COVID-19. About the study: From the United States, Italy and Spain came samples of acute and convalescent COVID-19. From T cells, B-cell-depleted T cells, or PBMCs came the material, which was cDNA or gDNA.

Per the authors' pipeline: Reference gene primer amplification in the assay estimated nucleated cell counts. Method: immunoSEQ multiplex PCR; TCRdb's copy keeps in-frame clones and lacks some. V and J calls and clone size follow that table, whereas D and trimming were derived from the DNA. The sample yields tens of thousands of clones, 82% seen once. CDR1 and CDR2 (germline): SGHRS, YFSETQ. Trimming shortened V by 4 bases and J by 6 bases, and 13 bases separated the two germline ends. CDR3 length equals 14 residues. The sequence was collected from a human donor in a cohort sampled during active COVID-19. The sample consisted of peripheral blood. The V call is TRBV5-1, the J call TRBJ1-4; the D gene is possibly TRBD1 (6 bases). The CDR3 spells CASSRAGAHEKLFF. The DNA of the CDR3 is TGCGCCAGCAGCCGAGCGGGGGCCCATGAAAAACTGTTTTTT.